The clone carrying this T cell receptor (beta chain) was detected only once. The record originates from a study of blood T cell repertoires in COVID-19. The trim removed 1 base at V and 6 bases at J, leaving 5 bases unmatched. The CDR3 runs to 15 residues. Germline assignment: CDR1 SGHVS and CDR2 FNYEAQ. In the authors' workflow: Estimated nucleated cell counts came from reference gene primer amplification. Some clones are missing from TCRdb's copy, which holds only in-frame ones; the method was immunoSEQ multiplex PCR. That table furnishes V, J and clone size, whereas the DNA furnished D and trimming. The table records some 150,000 clones, 87% of them present only once.

Sequences were obtained from peripheral blood. The clonotype was recovered from a woman in her forties or fifties with acute or convalescent COVID-19. This chain joins TRBV7-6 and TRBJ2-3, with 9 bases aligning to TRBD1. The CDR3: CASSLVGTGYDTQYF. CDR3 sequence (DNA): TGTGCCAGCAGCTTAGTTGGGACAGGGTACGATACGCAGTATTTT.